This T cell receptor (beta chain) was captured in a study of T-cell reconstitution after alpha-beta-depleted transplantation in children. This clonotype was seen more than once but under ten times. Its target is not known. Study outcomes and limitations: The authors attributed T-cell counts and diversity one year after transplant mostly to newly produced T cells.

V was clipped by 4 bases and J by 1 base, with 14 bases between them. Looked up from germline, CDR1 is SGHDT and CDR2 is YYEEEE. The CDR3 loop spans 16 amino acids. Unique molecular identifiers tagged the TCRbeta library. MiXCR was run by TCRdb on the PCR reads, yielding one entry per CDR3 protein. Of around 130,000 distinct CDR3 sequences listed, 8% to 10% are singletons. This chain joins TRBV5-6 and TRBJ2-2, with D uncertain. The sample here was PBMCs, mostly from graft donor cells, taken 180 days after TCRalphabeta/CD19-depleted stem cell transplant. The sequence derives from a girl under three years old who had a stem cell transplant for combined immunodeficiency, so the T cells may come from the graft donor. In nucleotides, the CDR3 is TGTGCCAGCAGCCTCTTCTGGAGAAGGAACACCGGGGAGCTGTTTTTT. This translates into CASSLFWRRNTGELFF.